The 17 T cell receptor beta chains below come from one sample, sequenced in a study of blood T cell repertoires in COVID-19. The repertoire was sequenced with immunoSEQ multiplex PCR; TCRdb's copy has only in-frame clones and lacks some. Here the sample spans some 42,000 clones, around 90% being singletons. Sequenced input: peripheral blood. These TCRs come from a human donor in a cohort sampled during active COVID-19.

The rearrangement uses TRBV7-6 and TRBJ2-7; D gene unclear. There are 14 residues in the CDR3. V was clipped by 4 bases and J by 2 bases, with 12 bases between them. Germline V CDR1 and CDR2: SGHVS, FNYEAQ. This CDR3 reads CASSSSDRTYEQYF. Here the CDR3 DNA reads TGTGCCAGCAGCTCTAGTGACCGAACCTACGAGCAGTACTTC.

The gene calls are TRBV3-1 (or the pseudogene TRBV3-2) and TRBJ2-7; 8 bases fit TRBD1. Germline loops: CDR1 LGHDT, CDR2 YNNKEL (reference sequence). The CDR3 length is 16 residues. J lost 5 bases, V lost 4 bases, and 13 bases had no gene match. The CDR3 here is CASSRDPSPTGDEQYF. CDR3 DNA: TGTGCCAGCAGCCGAGATCCGAGCCCGACAGGGGACGAGCAGTACTTC.

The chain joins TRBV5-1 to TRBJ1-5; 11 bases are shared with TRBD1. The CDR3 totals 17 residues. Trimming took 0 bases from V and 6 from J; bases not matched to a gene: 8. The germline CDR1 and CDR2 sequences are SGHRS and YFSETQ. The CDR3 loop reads CASSLAPTGQGGQPQHF. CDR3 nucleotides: TGCGCCAGCAGCTTGGCCCCCACGGGACAGGGGGGTCAGCCCCAGCATTTT.

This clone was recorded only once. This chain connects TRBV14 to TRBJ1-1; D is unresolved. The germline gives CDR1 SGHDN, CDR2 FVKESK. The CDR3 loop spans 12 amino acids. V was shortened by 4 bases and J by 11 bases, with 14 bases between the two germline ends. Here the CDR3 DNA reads TGTGCCAGCAGCCGAGGATCCCGCGCGGCTTTCTTT. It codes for CASSRGSRAAFF. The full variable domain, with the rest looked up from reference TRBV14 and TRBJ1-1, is EAGVTQFPSHSVIEKGQTVTLRCDPISGHDNLYWYRRVMGKEIKFLLHFVKESKQDESGMPNNRFLAERTGGTYSTLKVQPAELEDSGVYFCASSRGSRAAFFGQGTRLTVV.

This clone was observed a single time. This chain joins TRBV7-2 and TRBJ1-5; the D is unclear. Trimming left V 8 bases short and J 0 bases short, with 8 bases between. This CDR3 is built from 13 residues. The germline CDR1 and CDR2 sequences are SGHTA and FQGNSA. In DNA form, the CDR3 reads TGTGCCAGCGGAGGGATTAGCAATCAGCCCCAGCATTTT. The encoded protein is CASGGISNQPQHF.

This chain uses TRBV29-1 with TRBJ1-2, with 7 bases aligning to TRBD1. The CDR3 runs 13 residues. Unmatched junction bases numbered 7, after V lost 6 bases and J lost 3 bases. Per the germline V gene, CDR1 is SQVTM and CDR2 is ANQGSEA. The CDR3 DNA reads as TGCAGCGTAAATGACAGGGACTACTATGGCTACACCTTC. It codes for CSVNDRDYYGYTF.

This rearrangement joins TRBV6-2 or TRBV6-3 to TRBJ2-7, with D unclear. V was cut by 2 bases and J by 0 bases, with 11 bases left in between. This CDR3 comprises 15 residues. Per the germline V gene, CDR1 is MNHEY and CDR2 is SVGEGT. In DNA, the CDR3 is TGTGCCAGCAGTTACAATAACGGTAGCTCCTACGAGCAGTACTTC. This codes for CASSYNNGSSYEQYF.

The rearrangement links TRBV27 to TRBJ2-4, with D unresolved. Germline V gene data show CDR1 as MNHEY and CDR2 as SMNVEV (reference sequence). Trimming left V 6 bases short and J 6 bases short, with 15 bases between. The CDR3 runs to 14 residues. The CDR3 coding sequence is TGTGCCAGCAGCCCTCTAGGCACAATAAACATTCAGTACTTC. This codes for CASSPLGTINIQYF.

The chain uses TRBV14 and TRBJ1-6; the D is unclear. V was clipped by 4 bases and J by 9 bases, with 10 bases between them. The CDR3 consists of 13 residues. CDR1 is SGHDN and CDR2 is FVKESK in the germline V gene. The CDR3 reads CASSPTSTSPLHF. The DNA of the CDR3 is TGTGCCAGCAGCCCGACTAGTACTTCACCCCTCCACTTT.

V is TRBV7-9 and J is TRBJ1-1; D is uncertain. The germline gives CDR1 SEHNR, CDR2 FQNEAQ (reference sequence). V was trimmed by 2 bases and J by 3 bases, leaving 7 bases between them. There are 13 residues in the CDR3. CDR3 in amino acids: CASSLRGYTEAFF. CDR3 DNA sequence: TGTGCCAGCAGCTTACGCGGGTACACTGAAGCTTTCTTT.

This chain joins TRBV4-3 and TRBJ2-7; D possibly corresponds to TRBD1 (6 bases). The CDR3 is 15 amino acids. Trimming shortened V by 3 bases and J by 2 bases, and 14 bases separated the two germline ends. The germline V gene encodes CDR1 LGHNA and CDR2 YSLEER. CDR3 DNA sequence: TGCGCCAGCAGCCAGGGCCTGGGGGCCACCTACGAGCAGTACTTC. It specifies CASSQGLGATYEQYF.

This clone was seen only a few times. The CDR3 DNA reads as TGTGCCAGCAGGGGGACAGACAACTACGAGCAGTACTTC. Protein: CASRGTDNYEQYF. The genes are TRBV27 and TRBJ2-7; 7 bases are a match to TRBD1. The CDR3 is 13 amino acids. The V gene's germline CDR1 is MNHEY and CDR2 SMNVEV (reference sequence). V was pared by 6 bases and J by 3 bases, with 5 bases of the junction left unmatched.

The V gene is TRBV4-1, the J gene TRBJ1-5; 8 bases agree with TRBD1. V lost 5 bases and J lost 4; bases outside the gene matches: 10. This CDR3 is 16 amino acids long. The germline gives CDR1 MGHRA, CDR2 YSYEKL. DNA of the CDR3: TGCGCCAGCAGCTCTCGACTGGACAGGGATAATCAGCCCCAGCATTTT. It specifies CASSSRLDRDNQPQHF.

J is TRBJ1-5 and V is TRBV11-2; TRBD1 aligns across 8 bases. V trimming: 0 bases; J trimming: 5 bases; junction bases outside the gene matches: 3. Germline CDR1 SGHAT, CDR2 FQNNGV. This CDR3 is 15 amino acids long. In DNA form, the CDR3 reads TGTGCCAGCAGCTTAGAGGCAGGGGGCCATCAGCCCCAGCATTTT. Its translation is CASSLEAGGHQPQHF.

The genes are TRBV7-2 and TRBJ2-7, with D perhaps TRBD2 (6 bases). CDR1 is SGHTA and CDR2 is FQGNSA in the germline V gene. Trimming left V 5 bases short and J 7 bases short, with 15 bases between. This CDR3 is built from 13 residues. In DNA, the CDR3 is TGTGCCAGCAGCCCGACCGGGGGTTGGGAGCAGTACTTC. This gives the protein CASSPTGGWEQYF.

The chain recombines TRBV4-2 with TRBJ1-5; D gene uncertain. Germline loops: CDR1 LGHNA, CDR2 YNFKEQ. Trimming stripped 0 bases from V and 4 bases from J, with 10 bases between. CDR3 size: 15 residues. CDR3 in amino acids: CASSQDGTGNQPQHF. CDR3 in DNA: TGTGCCAGCAGCCAAGATGGCACGGGTAATCAGCCCCAGCATTTT.

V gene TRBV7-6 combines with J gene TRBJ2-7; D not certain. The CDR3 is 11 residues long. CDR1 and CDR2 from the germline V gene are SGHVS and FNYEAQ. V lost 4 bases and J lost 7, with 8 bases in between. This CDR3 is CASSSRREQYF. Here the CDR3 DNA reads TGTGCCAGCAGCTCCCGTCGTGAGCAGTACTTC.